Below are 5 T cell receptor beta chains sequenced from a single sample in a study of blood T cell repertoires in COVID-19. The table came from immunoSEQ multiplex PCR; TCRdb's copy has only in-frame clones and leaves some out. The sample shows approximately 160,000 clones, around 87% of them seen only once. Source material: peripheral blood. The receptors originated from a man aged 60 to 69 with COVID-19, enrolled during active disease.

The chain joins TRBV29-1 to TRBJ1-1, with D possibly being TRBD1 (5 bases). The CDR3 length is 12 residues. The germline V gene has CDR1 SQVTM and CDR2 ANQGSEA. V dropped 4 bases and J dropped 4 bases, with 10 bases sitting between them. CDR3 amino acids: CSVARDGTEAFF. In nucleotides, the CDR3 is TGCAGCGTTGCCAGGGATGGCACTGAAGCTTTCTTT. Drawing the rest from reference TRBV29-1 and TRBJ1-1, the complete variable domain is SAVISQKPSRDICQRGTSLTIQCQVDSQVTMMFWYRQQPGQSLTLIATANQGSEATYESGFVIDKFPISRPNLTFSTLTVSNMSPEDSSIYLCSVARDGTEAFFGQGTRLTVV.

V and J are TRBV27 and TRBJ2-1; TRBD2 matches 11 bases. Trimming at V came to 5 bases and at J to 0 bases, leaving 9 bases not matched to a gene. Germline V gene lookup returns CDR1 MNHEY and CDR2 SMNVEV (reference sequence). The CDR3 totals 18 residues. CDR3 sequence (DNA): TGTGCCAGCAGTCGAACTAGCGGGGGAACTTCCTCCTACAATGAGCAGTTCTTC. Its translation: CASSRTSGGTSSYNEQFF.

In this sample, this clone turned up a few times. The chain carries TRBV30 and TRBJ1-5; the D gene is possibly TRBD1 (5 bases). V was trimmed by 4 bases and J by 2 bases, leaving 12 bases between them. This CDR3 is 14 amino acids long. Germline V gene lookup returns CDR1 GTSNPN and CDR2 SVGIG (reference sequence). The CDR3 DNA sequence: TGTGCCTGGACCCAGGGCGATGGCAATCAGCCCCAGCATTTT. As protein: CAWTQGDGNQPQHF.

The CDR3 region has the DNA TGTGCCAGCAGTGAAAGGAGGTACGGGTACTACGAGCAGTACTTC. Encoded protein: CASSERRYGYYEQYF. The chain has TRBV2 and TRBJ2-7; D may be TRBD2 (5 bases). Germline lookup yields CDR1 SNHLY and CDR2 FYNNEI. With 2 bases removed from V and 3 bases from J, the gap between germline ends came to 14 bases. This CDR3 comprises 15 residues.

The rearrangement joins TRBV6-6 to TRBJ2-7; TRBD2 matches 12 bases. V shed 9 bases and J 1 base; nucleotides not matched to a gene: 4. The CDR3 runs to 14 residues. Per germline, CDR1 MNHNY and CDR2 SVGAGI (reference sequence). For the CDR3, the DNA is TGTGCCAGTACTAGCGGGAGGATTTCCTACGAGCAGTACTTC. Its translation: CASTSGRISYEQYF.